One sample yielded the 20 T cell receptor beta chains listed below, sequenced in a study of response to subunit inactivated influenza vaccine. Using its own MiXCR run on the RT-PCR reads, TCRdb lists one record per CDR3 protein. The sample lists around 320,000 distinct CDR3 sequences; approximately 20% were seen once. This specimen consisted of PBMCs from blood, obtained approximately 20 months after vaccination. The receptors were sampled from a man between 50 and 75 years old who received an inactivated influenza vaccine.

The CDR3 loop is CASSSNSGQGIYEQYF. The CDR3 nucleotides are TGCGCCAGCAGCTCGAACTCGGGACAGGGTATTTACGAGCAGTACTTC. This rearrangement joins TRBV5-1 to TRBJ2-7; 9 bases align to TRBD1. The junction had 11 bases not matched to a gene; V was cut back by 3 bases and J by 4 bases. This CDR3 comprises 16 residues. CDR1 is SGHRS, CDR2 YFSETQ, per germline.

This sequence joins TRBV30 and TRBJ2-2; D is unclear. The CDR3 runs to 13 residues. With 4 bases removed from V and 2 bases from J, the gap between germline ends came to 8 bases. Germline V gene data show CDR1 as GTSNPN and CDR2 as SVGIG (reference sequence). CDR3 loop: CAWTSRNTGELFF. The CDR3 coding sequence is TGTGCCTGGACGAGCAGAAACACCGGGGAGCTGTTTTTT.

This chain connects TRBV9 to TRBJ1-2; D gene uncertain. V was trimmed by 0 bases and J by 3 bases, leaving 12 bases between them. Germline V gives CDR1 SGDLS, CDR2 YYNGEE. The CDR3 consists of 15 residues. The CDR3 spells CASSVEATPYYGYTF. The CDR3 nucleotides read TGTGCCAGCAGCGTAGAGGCTACCCCTTACTATGGCTACACCTTC.

This clonotype has a handful of counts. V is TRBV12-3 or TRBV12-4 and J is TRBJ1-5; the D is unclear. The CDR3 runs 13 residues. V was clipped by 5 bases and J by 1 base, with 6 bases between them. The DNA for the CDR3 is TGTGCCAGCAGTCTTATGAGCAATCAGCCCCAGCATTTT. Residues: CASSLMSNQPQHF.

V and J are TRBV5-1 and TRBJ1-3; no definite D call. The germline CDR1 and CDR2 sequences are SGHRS and YFSETQ. Trimming stripped 0 bases from V and 1 base from J, with 11 bases between. The CDR3 is 16 amino acids. The CDR3 spells CASSLGRGSSGNTIYF. The CDR3 nucleotides read TGCGCCAGCAGCTTGGGCCGGGGATCATCTGGAAACACCATATATTTT. Looking up the rest from reference TRBV5-1 and TRBJ1-3 gives the full variable domain: KAGVTQTPRYLIKTRGQQVTLSCSPISGHRSVSWYQQTPGQGLQFLFEYFSETQRNKGNFPGRFSGRQFSNSRSEMNVSTLELGDSALYLCASSLGRGSSGNTIYFGEGSWLTVV.

This clonotype has more than one count but fewer than ten. The chain carries TRBV28 and TRBJ2-1; maybe TRBD2 (5 bases). Trimming stripped 7 bases from V and 2 bases from J, with 18 bases between. The germline V gene encodes CDR1 MDHEN and CDR2 SYDVKM. This CDR3 has 16 residues. CDR3 region: CASTLVSGTTYNEQFF. The CDR3 bases are TGTGCCAGCACCCTGGTAAGCGGAACCACCTACAATGAGCAGTTCTTC.

The chain links TRBV5-6 to TRBJ2-6; 7 bases align to TRBD1. The V and J ends lost 6 bases and 4 bases, in that order; junction bases with no gene match: 7. This CDR3 has 15 amino acids. Germline V lookup: CDR1 SGHDT, CDR2 YYEEEE. The CDR3 loop reads CASTKTGTGANVLTF. The CDR3 DNA follows: TGTGCCAGCACCAAGACAGGGACCGGGGCCAACGTCCTGACTTTC.

This clonotype has a handful of counts. V gene TRBV27 combines with J gene TRBJ1-1; D possibly corresponds to TRBD1 (5 bases). CDR3 size: 14 residues. Germline V gene lookup returns CDR1 MNHEY and CDR2 SMNVEV (reference sequence). The ends were cut back, 4 bases at V and 6 bases at J, with 15 bases in the middle. CDR3 in amino acids: CASSWGPKAAEAFF. As DNA, the CDR3 is TGTGCCAGCAGTTGGGGCCCCAAGGCGGCTGAAGCTTTCTTT.

Only a few counts were recorded for this clonotype. The V and J genes are TRBV20-1 and TRBJ1-2, with 7 bases lining up with TRBD1. V was clipped by 6 bases and J by 0 bases; unmatched bases: 13. The CDR3 runs 16 residues. Germline V CDR1 and CDR2: DFQATT, SNEGSKA (reference sequence). CDR3 sequence reads: CSALARGITTNYGYTF. CDR3 DNA: TGCAGTGCACTAGCCAGGGGGATTACAACTAACTATGGCTACACCTTC.

This clonotype was counted ten times or more. The chain recombines TRBV6-1 with TRBJ2-7; D gene uncertain. V lost 10 bases to trimming and J lost 7 bases, with 20 bases between them. CDR1 is MNHNS, CDR2 SASEGT, per germline. CDR3 length: 13 residues. CDR3 DNA sequence: TGTGCCACGACCTCTGACACATCCAGAGAGCAGTACTTC. Translated: CATTSDTSREQYF.

This clonotype turned up a few times. The chain links TRBV7-9 to TRBJ2-7; 7 positions agree with TRBD1. Trimming took 1 base from V and 6 from J; bases not matched to a gene: 9. Germline loops: CDR1 SEHNR, CDR2 FQNEAQ (reference sequence). The CDR3 sequence is 15 residues long. CDR3 sequence (DNA): TGTGCCAGCAGCTTAGTGGAAGGGGGCATGGGCGAGCAGTACTTC. Translation gives CASSLVEGGMGEQYF.

The chain is built from TRBV20-1 and TRBJ1-1, with no clear D. The V gene's germline CDR1 is DFQATT and CDR2 SNEGSKA (reference sequence). The CDR3 is 13 amino acids. V shed 1 base and J shed 6 bases, with 12 bases lying between them. The CDR3: CSARVRPSSEAFF. For the CDR3, the DNA is TGCAGTGCTAGAGTCCGACCCAGCTCTGAAGCTTTCTTT.

The chain is built from TRBV27 and TRBJ2-4; D might be TRBD2 (6 bases). The CDR3 covers 19 residues. Per germline, CDR1 MNHEY and CDR2 SMNVEV (reference sequence). The V end was cut by 1 base, the J end by 2 bases, with 21 bases between. The CDR3 sequence: CASSLFGAGRPNSKNIQYF. CDR3 DNA sequence: TGTGCCAGCAGTTTATTTGGAGCGGGTAGACCAAATTCCAAAAACATTCAGTACTTC.

This clonotype has more than one count but fewer than ten. The genes are TRBV7-2 and TRBJ1-1; 11 bases fit TRBD1. The V gene's germline CDR1 is SGHTA and CDR2 FQGNSA. The CDR3 sequence is 15 residues long. V shed 5 bases, J shed 7 bases, and the junction held 9 bases outside the gene matches. Written as DNA, the CDR3 is TGTGCCAGCAGCCCCTGGACAGGGGGCCCAGGTGAAGCTTTCTTT. Residues: CASSPWTGGPGEAFF.

This clonotype has only a few counts. The chain is built from TRBV5-1 and TRBJ1-1; D ambiguous. In germline, CDR1 is SGHRS, CDR2 YFSETQ. CDR3 length: 12 residues. Trimming stripped 4 bases from V and 8 bases from J, with 12 bases between. The CDR3 sequence is CASSLRSEEAFF. Written as DNA, the CDR3 is TGCGCCAGCAGCCTGAGAAGTGAAGAAGCTTTCTTT.

V gene TRBV5-1 combines with J gene TRBJ1-2; 9 bases align to TRBD1. The CDR3 sequence is 18 residues long. V gave up 5 bases and J gave up 1 base; unmatched junction bases: 15. CDR1 is SGHRS, CDR2 YFSETQ, per germline. CDR3 loop: CASRIQPGQGSVNYGYTF. The CDR3 DNA sequence: TGCGCCAGCAGAATTCAACCGGGACAGGGATCGGTTAACTATGGCTACACCTTC. The whole variable domain, remainder taken from reference TRBV5-1 and TRBJ1-2, is KAGVTQTPRYLIKTRGQQVTLSCSPISGHRSVSWYQQTPGQGLQFLFEYFSETQRNKGNFPGRFSGRQFSNSRSEMNVSTLELGDSALYLCASRIQPGQGSVNYGYTFGSGTRLTVV.

The chain joins TRBV20-1 to TRBJ2-2, with D tentatively TRBD1 (6 bases). V lost 6 bases, J lost 1 base, and 12 bases lay in between. Germline V gene lookup returns CDR1 DFQATT and CDR2 SNEGSKA (reference sequence). The CDR3 is 14 amino acids. CDR3 nucleotides: TGCAGTGCAGTGGGACATCTGAACACCGGGGAGCTGTTTTTT. Amino acid sequence: CSAVGHLNTGELFF.

The J gene is TRBJ2-7, the V gene TRBV7-2; 9 bases map to TRBD2. Per the germline V gene, CDR1 is SGHTA and CDR2 is FQGNSA. The CDR3 length is 16 residues. The ends lost 1 base at V and 2 bases at J; junction bases unmatched: 6. The CDR3 DNA sequence: TGTGCCAGCAGCTTAGAATCTAGCGGGATGGCCTACGAGCAGTACTTC. Translating gives CASSLESSGMAYEQYF. The full variable domain, rest sourced from reference TRBV7-2 and TRBJ2-7, is GAGVSQSPSNKVTEKGKDVELRCDPISGHTALYWYRQSLGQGLEFLIYFQGNSAPDKSGLPSDRFSAERTGGSVSTLTIQRTQQEDSAVYLCASSLESSGMAYEQYFGPGTRLTVT.

Remarks on this clonotype: A much bigger clone sits one base away, suggesting this may be a read error. The V gene is TRBV4-3, the J gene TRBJ1-2; maybe TRBD1 (6 bases). Trimming shortened V by 0 bases and J by 9 bases, and 17 bases separated the two germline ends. Germline V gives CDR1 LGHNA, CDR2 YSLEER. The CDR3 contains 15 residues. CDR3: CASSQDHRRGGCYTF. The CDR3 DNA is TGCGCCAGCAGCCAAGATCATCGCAGGGGTGGTTGCTACACCTTC.

The chain joins TRBV5-8 to TRBJ2-7; D perhaps matches TRBD1 (5 bases). This CDR3 region has 15 residues. V was shortened by 5 bases and J by 2 bases, with 17 bases between the two germline ends. CDR1 is SGHTS and CDR2 is YDEGEE in the germline V gene. The CDR3 DNA reads as TGTGCCAGCAGTTCTCGACGACAGATTACCTACGAGCAGTACTTC. Encoded protein: CASSSRRQITYEQYF.